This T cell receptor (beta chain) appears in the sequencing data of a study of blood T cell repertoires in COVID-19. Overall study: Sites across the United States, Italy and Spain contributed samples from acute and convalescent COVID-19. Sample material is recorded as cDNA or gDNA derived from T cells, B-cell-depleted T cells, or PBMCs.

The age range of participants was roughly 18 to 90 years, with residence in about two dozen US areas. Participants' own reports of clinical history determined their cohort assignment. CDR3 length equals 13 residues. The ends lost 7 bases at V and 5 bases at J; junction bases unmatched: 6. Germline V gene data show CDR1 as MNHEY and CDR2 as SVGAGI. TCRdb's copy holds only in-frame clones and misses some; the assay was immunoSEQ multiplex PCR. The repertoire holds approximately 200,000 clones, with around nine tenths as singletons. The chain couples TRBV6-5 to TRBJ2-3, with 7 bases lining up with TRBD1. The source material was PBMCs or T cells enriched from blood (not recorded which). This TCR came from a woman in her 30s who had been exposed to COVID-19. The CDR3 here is CASKEGGLDTQYF. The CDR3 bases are TGTGCCAGCAAAGAAGGGGGCCTAGATACGCAGTATTTT.